This T cell receptor (beta chain) was identified in a study of cytomegalovirus exposure and HLA in healthy donors. The donors formed part of the roughly 110-subject validation cohort, distinct from the roughly 700-subject first cohort. Study conclusions and caveats: Usually a TCR sequence was rare, but some public TCRs were found in many donors.

CDR3 length: 14 amino acids. The V gene end was trimmed by 5 bases and the J gene end by 3 bases; junction bases not matched to a gene: 4. CDR1 and CDR2 (germline): SGHTA, FQGNSA. Only in-frame clones appear in the TCRdb table, and some are missing; sequencing was by immunoSEQ multiplex PCR. The repertoire holds about 90,000 clones, with almost 85% as singletons. A few counts support this clone. The antigen is not known. This chain connects TRBV7-2 to TRBJ1-5; TRBD1 matches at 7 bases. The clonotype comes from a woman aged 18 to 35 in good health and CMV-seropositive. The sequencing input was PBMCs. The DNA for the CDR3 is TGTGCCAGCAGCCGGGACAGCTTCAATCAGCCCCAGCATTTT. It translates to CASSRDSFNQPQHF.